This T cell receptor (beta chain) originates from a study of T cell responses to AZD1222 COVID-19 vaccine. CDR3 size: 14 residues. The germline V gene encodes CDR1 MNHEY and CDR2 SMNVEV (reference sequence). Trimming cost V 0 bases and J 7 bases, with 12 bases left between them. Points on this clone: Its antigen is currently unknown.

Whole-study results and caveats: Baseline serology detected seropositivity in only six AZD1222 recipients.

Profiled with immunoSEQ multiplex PCR; TCRdb holds only in-frame clones, not every one. The sample holds more than 90,000 clones, 87% seen once. This specimen consisted of peripheral blood, obtained 28 days after the second AZD1222 dose. This sequence joins TRBV27 and TRBJ1-2; D gene uncertain. The sequence was obtained from an adult who received the AZD1222 COVID-19 vaccine. CDR3 bases: TGTGCCAGCAGTTTATCTGCCCGGTCGGGTGGCTACACCTTC. Its translation: CASSLSARSGGYTF.